A single sample is the source of the 24 T cell receptor beta chains below, sequenced in a study of PD-L1 blockade in urothelial cancer (dated by TCRdb to about 2017). This sample's time point label indicates: pretreatment peripheral blood. Libraries were built with the immunoSEQ multiplex PCR assay. TCRdb took this table from immuneACCESS and kept in-frame rearrangements with V and J called. Such tables lack part of the clones; where checked against another copy, unresolved V genes explain under half of the gap, and the rest is unexplained. This sample comprises 95,000 to 100,000 clones, roughly 84% of them detected only once. Clones ranked in the top ten supply 1.5% to 2.5% of the sample. Sequencing used PBMCs, obtained around atezolizumab (anti-PD-L1) treatment. Source of these receptors: a man aged 55 to 70 with urothelial cancer.

The genes are TRBV29-1 and TRBJ2-5; maybe TRBD1 (5 bases). V lost 6 bases and J 5 bases, leaving 22 bases between the germline ends. CDR3 size: 15 residues. The germline gives CDR1 SQVTM, CDR2 ANQGSEA. For the CDR3, the DNA is TGCAGCGTGGCCCACCGGGCCCCCCCAGGGGAGACCCAGTACTTC. Translation: CSVAHRAPPGETQYF.

A word on this clone: One end of the junction is discordant with germline, which a read error may explain. The V call is TRBV7-3, the J call TRBJ2-1; 11 nucleotides match TRBD2. The CDR3 contains 17 residues. CDR1 and CDR2 (germline): SGHTA, FQGTGA. CDR3 in amino acids: CASSLNVAGGPYDEQFF. The CDR3 region has the DNA TGTGCCAGCAGCTTAAACGTAGCGGGAGGGCCCTACGATGAGCAGTTCTTC.

The chain is built from TRBV5-8 and TRBJ2-6; D might be TRBD2 (6 bases). V was trimmed by 4 bases and J by 16 bases, leaving 30 bases between them. The length of the CDR3 is 17 residues. Germline assignment: CDR1 SGHTS and CDR2 YDEGEE. The CDR3 is CASSRTLTGTPLNLLTF. CDR3 nucleotide sequence: TGTGCCAGCAGCCGGACACTCACCGGGACTCCCCTAAACTTACTGACTTTC.

J is TRBJ2-1 and V is TRBV5-1, with 11 bases identical to TRBD2. The CDR3 contains 13 residues. Looked up from germline, CDR1 is SGHRS and CDR2 is YFSETQ. The V segment lost 8 bases and the J segment 7 bases; nucleotides outside the gene matches: 5. The CDR3 spells CASRTSGSNEQFF. The CDR3 DNA is TGCGCCAGTAGAACTAGCGGGAGTAATGAGCAGTTCTTC.

This chain uses TRBV7-9 with TRBJ2-1; TRBD2 agrees at 8 bases. The germline CDR1 and CDR2 sequences are SEHNR and FQNEAQ (reference sequence). V lost 5 bases to trimming and J lost 0 bases; unmatched junction nucleotides: 3. The CDR3 has 15 residues. CDR3 loop: CASSPRGVSYNEQFF. In DNA form, the CDR3 reads TGTGCCAGCAGCCCGCGGGGGGTCTCCTACAATGAGCAGTTCTTC.

This chain connects TRBV4-2 to TRBJ1-5; TRBD1 aligns across 8 bases. In germline, CDR1 is LGHNA, CDR2 YNFKEQ. There are 15 residues in the CDR3. V shed 4 bases and J 5 bases; nucleotides not matched to a gene: 7. The CDR3 here is CASSLGQGRHQPQHF. The CDR3 region has the DNA TGTGCCAGCAGCCTTGGACAGGGCAGGCATCAGCCCCAGCATTTT.

This clone was observed a few times. This chain connects TRBV12-5 to TRBJ1-5; possibly TRBD1 for D (5 bases). The ends were cut back, 7 bases at V and 8 bases at J, with 15 bases in the middle. From germline, CDR1 is LGHNT and CDR2 FRNRAP. The CDR3 contains 13 residues. CDR3 residues: CASAPTDPEPQHF. CDR3 bases: TGTGCTAGTGCCCCGACAGATCCAGAGCCCCAGCATTTT.

The rearrangement uses TRBV11-1 and TRBJ2-7; the D gene is possibly TRBD2 (5 bases). CDR1 and CDR2 from the germline V gene are SGHAT and FQDESV (reference sequence). The CDR3 sequence is 14 residues long. The V end lost 1 base, the J end lost 2 bases, and 9 bases lay between the germline ends. CDR3 protein: CASSLVQEAYEQYF. DNA for the CDR3: TGTGCCAGCAGCTTAGTGCAGGAGGCCTACGAGCAGTACTTC.

The sample holds a few counts of this clone. The V gene is TRBV14, the J gene TRBJ2-7; D gene uncertain. The CDR3 extends over 14 amino acids. CDR1 and CDR2 (germline): SGHDN, FVKESK. V was trimmed by 5 bases and J by 0 bases, leaving 11 bases between them. The CDR3 DNA follows: TGTGCCAGCAGCACCCGCCCGAGCTCCTACGAGCAGTACTTC. This sequence encodes CASSTRPSSYEQYF.

The CDR3 region has the DNA TGCAGTGCTAGCCTTGACAACACCCAGTACTTC. Amino acids: CSASLDNTQYF. The chain links TRBV20-1 to TRBJ2-5; D remains ambiguous. CDR3 length: 11 residues. V was clipped by 3 bases and J by 8 bases, with 10 bases between them. Germline lookup yields CDR1 DFQATT and CDR2 SNEGSKA (reference sequence).

The chain couples TRBV10-3 to TRBJ1-5, with 8 bases matching TRBD1. The CDR3 length is 15 residues. V dropped 3 bases and J dropped 6; count of bases not matched to a gene: 7. Germline CDR1 and CDR2: ENHRY and SYGVKD. The CDR3 loop reads CAISDSGQASQPQHF. As DNA, the CDR3 is TGTGCCATCAGTGACTCGGGACAGGCGAGTCAGCCCCAGCATTTT.

This chain links TRBV30 with TRBJ2-7, with D possibly being TRBD1 (5 bases). V dropped 4 bases and J dropped 7 bases, with 14 bases sitting between them. This CDR3 is 12 amino acids long. Germline-derived CDR1 and CDR2 are GTSNPN and SVGIG (reference sequence). The DNA for the CDR3 is TGTGCCTGGATGGAAGGGGCGAGGGAGCAGTACTTC. This codes for CAWMEGAREQYF. The whole variable domain, remainder taken from reference TRBV30 and TRBJ2-7, is SQTIHQWPATLVQPVGSPLSLECTVEGTSNPNLYWYRQAAGRGLQLLFYSVGIGQISSEVPQNLSASRPQDRQFILSSKKLLLSDSGFYLCAWMEGAREQYFGPGTRLTVT.

This sequence joins TRBV13 and TRBJ2-1; 9 bases map to TRBD1. Germline lookup yields CDR1 PRHDT and CDR2 FYEKMQ (reference sequence). The CDR3 totals 14 residues. After removal of 0 bases from V and 7 bases from J, the junction contained 1 base not matched to a gene. For the CDR3, the DNA is TGTGCCAGCAGCTTAGGGGACAGGGGTAATGAGCAGTTCTTC. Translation gives CASSLGDRGNEQFF.

The genes are TRBV29-1 and TRBJ2-7, with D possibly TRBD1 on 5 matching bases. The CDR3 spans 12 residues. The V gene's germline CDR1 is SQVTM and CDR2 ANQGSEA. The V gene lost 7 bases and the J gene lost 0 bases, with 10 bases spanning the gap. The DNA of the CDR3 is TGCAGCGCTGGGGCAGACTCCTACGAGCAGTACTTC. It codes for CSAGADSYEQYF.

The chain combines TRBV29-1 with TRBJ1-2; possible D gene TRBD1, 6 bases. Germline values: CDR1 SQVTM, CDR2 ANQGSEA. The CDR3 loop spans 16 amino acids. Trimming shortened V by 4 bases and J by 0 bases, and 18 bases separated the two germline ends. Here the CDR3 DNA reads TGCAGCGTTGGATTCCCACGGGCAGGGGCTAACTATGGCTACACCTTC. As protein: CSVGFPRAGANYGYTF.

This chain links TRBV6-6 with TRBJ1-1; D might be TRBD1 (5 bases). Trimming shortened V by 6 bases and J by 0 bases, and 11 bases separated the two germline ends. Germline V gives CDR1 MNHNY, CDR2 SVGAGI (reference sequence). CDR3 length: 14 residues. The CDR3 is CASRPGQVNTEAFF. CDR3 DNA sequence: TGTGCCAGCAGGCCAGGACAAGTGAACACTGAAGCTTTCTTT.

The chain carries TRBV28 and TRBJ1-2; tentatively, D is TRBD1 (5 bases). The CDR3 consists of 14 residues. Per germline, CDR1 MDHEN and CDR2 SYDVKM. Trimming removed 5 bases from V and 6 bases from J, with 16 bases in between. The CDR3 bases are TGTGCCAGCAGTCCGGAGGGATTCAGGGATGGCTACACCTTC. This translates into CASSPEGFRDGYTF.

The chain employs TRBV2 and TRBJ2-1; no clear D. Per germline, CDR1 SNHLY and CDR2 FYNNEI. V dropped 4 bases and J dropped 1 base, with 14 bases sitting between them. CDR3 size: 16 residues. For the CDR3, the DNA is TGTGCCAGCAGTGCTGGTCAAACTATTTCCTACAATGAGCAGTTCTTC. Encoded protein: CASSAGQTISYNEQFF.

V and J are TRBV11-3 and TRBJ2-5; 8 bases agree with TRBD2. Per the germline V gene, CDR1 is SGHNT and CDR2 is YENEEA. The junction had 7 bases not matched to a gene; V was cut back by 3 bases and J by 4 bases. CDR3 length: 15 residues. The CDR3 bases are TGTGCCAGCAGCTTCGGAGCGGGGGTGCGAGAGACCCAGTACTTC. This encodes CASSFGAGVRETQYF.

The chain carries TRBV6-6 and TRBJ2-7; 7 bases are a match to TRBD2. The CDR3 extends over 15 amino acids. With 2 bases clipped from V and 2 bases from J, the junction kept 6 bases outside the gene matches. Germline lookup yields CDR1 MNHNY and CDR2 SVGAGI (reference sequence). In nucleotides, the CDR3 is TGTGCCAGCAGTTACGGCATGGCGGGGGCCTACGAGCAGTACTTC. Translated: CASSYGMAGAYEQYF.

This sequence joins TRBV5-8 and TRBJ2-1, with 11 bases identical to TRBD2. The CDR3 length is 18 residues. J gave up 7 bases and V 2 bases, and 14 bases lay outside the gene matches. CDR1 SGHTS and CDR2 YDEGEE come from the germline V gene. CDR3 nucleotides: TGTGCCAGCAGCTTACTTATGCTAGCGGGGGGTTGGCTGAATGAGCAGTTCTTC. Translation: CASSLLMLAGGWLNEQFF.

The chain combines TRBV1 with TRBJ2-4; TRBD2 is the table's D call, not checked against the DNA. TRBV1 is a documented pseudogene. The CDR3 is made up of 16 amino acids. The CDR3 nucleotides are TGCACCAGCAGCCAAGCAAGGCCGGGAGCCAAAAACATTCAGTACTTC. It yields the protein CTSSQARPGAKNIQYF.

The chain joins TRBV9 to TRBJ2-1, with 9 bases that match TRBD1. The germline gives CDR1 SGDLS, CDR2 YYNGEE. The CDR3 runs to 16 residues. V was clipped by 0 bases and J by 3 bases; unmatched bases: 4. CDR3 sequence: CASSVAGQGSYNEQFF. DNA of the CDR3: TGTGCCAGCAGCGTAGCCGGACAGGGGAGCTACAATGAGCAGTTCTTC.

This clone has more than one count but fewer than ten. The rearrangement joins TRBV5-1 to TRBJ1-2; D gene uncertain. Looked up from germline, CDR1 is SGHRS and CDR2 is YFSETQ. CDR3 length: 14 amino acids. V was cut by 5 bases and J by 5 bases, with 16 bases left in between. CDR3 amino acids: CASSLTSAGYGYTF. CDR3 coding DNA: TGCGCCAGCAGTCTAACCTCCGCGGGATATGGCTACACCTTC.